The following is a T cell receptor beta chain sequence with its context. What this receptor recognizes is not known. No much larger clone is present one base from it, and per-base qualities are unavailable. The data are from a study of cytomegalovirus exposure and HLA in healthy donors (dated by TCRdb to the late 2010s). Regarding the complete study: An earlier analysis of fewer than 750 of the donors reported about 300 Gb of sequence data and 100 million to 120 million unique TCR beta sequences obtained from 150 million to 200 million T cells. In an earlier analysis of roughly 580 of the donors, high-throughput TCR beta sequencing was used to judge whether each TCR beta V gene segment behaved as functional or pseudogenic. Genome-wide SNP genotypes for about 60% of the 666 donors were used in a later genetic analysis, which treated that subset as a discovery cohort. Across some 400 genotyped donors of the cohort, an average of about 250,000 unique TCR beta nucleotide sequences per donor were sequenced, and roughly 17% of those sequences were non-productive. The study profiled the T cell repertoires of under 850 subjects by immunosequencing and related them to cytomegalovirus serostatus. The number of typed donors differed by locus: about 620-640 for A, B, C, DRB1 and DQB1; 522 for DQA1; some 610 for DPA1; and 450 to 480 for DPB1. Of the 300 to 500 genotyped donors, less than 85% were placed in the genetic ancestry cluster associated with self-reported Caucasian donors. Several DR-DQ haplotypes were handled as single units for association and clustering because linkage in the cohort was strong. Rather than using new phenotypic data, the later analysis identified candidate immune exposures from TCR beta sequences and from how often those sequences occurred across donors. In addition to the first cohort of 666 subjects, a separate validation cohort of 120 different subjects was used. The study aimed to test whether signatures of past pathogen exposure could be identified by cataloging public T cell receptors. Around 320 gigabases of sequencing data and approximately 85 million unique TCR sequences were included in an early release covering 500 to 750 HLA-typed donors. Donor age, sex, ethnicity and CMV serostatus were compiled alongside the repertoire data. Every repertoire in the discovery cohort had been generated on one and the same sequencing platform. The study combined high-throughput TCR immunosequencing, statistical association of individual TCRs with disease status, and machine learning to predict cytomegalovirus infection status. A later analysis re-examined previously published TCR beta repertoires from about 670 donors and added high-resolution HLA genotyping to investigate patterns of TCR occurrence. Both class I and class II loci were covered by HLA typing, at four-digit resolution. The investigation overall reported the following: The study gave a list of 150 to 200 TCR beta chains associated with cytomegalovirus. Roughly uniform sequencing depth across donors was assumed in presence/absence analyses, although this assumption may not hold. Because HLA typing was unavailable for some donors at each locus, only the typed subset was used in association tests. According to a later analysis, TCR association rates differed among HLA loci, with DRB1 alleles showing the most associated TCRs and HLA-C alleles showing the fewest. A later analysis reported that several top co-occurrence clusters appeared linked to parvovirus B19, influenza, CMV and Epstein-Barr virus. Because counts were too low, some 16 rarely observed V segments, including chromosome 9 orphons, were excluded from the earlier analysis of roughly 580 of the donors. In this cohort, only TCR beta chains were sequenced, and detectable features were limited by the absence of alpha or paired-chain data. Most TCR sequences were seen in very few donors, while some public TCRs were found in many individuals. For the cohort, immune exposure information was limited to CMV serostatus. Linkage disequilibrium might explain the correlated functional status among segregating V segments, but an unknown experimental factor could not be excluded. In a later analysis, over 15,000 TCR beta sequences were associated with specific HLA alleles at a false discovery rate of 0.05. A cluster of highly shared sequence variants was judged likely to represent a technical artifact of the sequencing pipeline. In both the original and validation cohorts, the classifier was reported to diagnose cytomegalovirus status with high specificity and sensitivity. A later genetic analysis reported fewer N-insertions in productive TCRs among donors in an Asian-associated ancestry cluster than the roughly 620-donor mean. Assigning TCR associations to individual alleles was difficult when HLA alleles, especially DR and DQ, strongly co-occurred. In a later genetic analysis, a missense DCLRE1C variant was associated with V-gene and J-gene trimming of TCR beta chains, and the association was replicated in an independent cohort. A further reported finding was that TCR beta sequences accurately predicted the HLA-A and HLA-B alleles for most subjects in the first cohort. In a later analysis, most CMV-associated TCR beta chains were found to appear HLA-restricted, with HLA associations seemingly driven largely by CMV exposure. Three of the identified cytomegalovirus-associated TCR beta chains were confirmed in vitro to be specific for cytomegalovirus antigens. The authors suggested that the approach could potentially be generalized to other disease states and immunological phenotypes. An earlier analysis of 587 of the donors showed that most TCR beta V segments appeared in productive rearrangements either about 87% or about 30% of the time, which broadly matched IMGT annotations. Compared with equally common non-associated chains, HLA-associated TCR beta chains in a later analysis were more clonally expanded and had lower generation probabilities.

Libraries were constructed by the immunoSEQ multiplex PCR assay. For the multiplex PCR, a mixture combining 60 forward primers for TCR Vbeta segments and 13 reverse primers for TCR Jbeta segments was used. The CDR3 region of rearranged TCR beta genes was amplified from genomic DNA with a multiplex PCR assay. The amplified TCR beta libraries were sequenced on the Illumina HiSeq System as 87-base-pair reads. The published analysis was carried out like this. Across the 700 or so repertoires, a later analysis counted some 81 million unique TCR beta chains, roughly 11 million of which were shared by at least two donors. Raw reads were error-corrected and collapsed into unique sequences with a nearest-neighbor algorithm that merged closely related sequences to remove PCR and sequencing errors. Alignment of CDR3 sequences to IMGT reference sequences was used to assign V, D and J gene segments. Each retained sequence needed at least a six-nucleotide match to both a V gene segment and a J gene segment. Rearrangements were classified as productive when the CDR3 lacked stop codons and remained in frame with V and J, and all other rearrangements were classified as non-productive. Following IMGT convention, CDR3 was defined as the stretch from the second conserved V-encoded cysteine to the conserved J-encoded phenylalanine. Sequences without an unambiguous match to a single V gene segment were excluded from the earlier analysis of a few hundred of the donors. In an earlier analysis of about 590 of the donors, a V segment was called functional when productive rearrangements were above 56.7%, and segregating when the standard deviation between donors exceeded 5%. A statistical classification framework was built for diagnosing cytomegalovirus status from the catalog of TCR beta chain sequences. A later analysis assigned V and J genes by comparing TCR nucleotide sequences with IMGT/GENE-DB human TR gene sequences. In a later analysis, CDR3 sequences and most-parsimonious VDJ recombination scenarios were assigned using the TCRdist pipeline. In a later analysis, each TCR beta chain was defined by its CDR3 amino acid sequence together with its V-gene family, and reads lacking a unique V-gene family were excluded. To address suspected cross-contamination and a sequencing artifact, a later analysis removed roughly 640 highly shared, low-generation-probability nucleotide sequences. In a later analysis, a clonal expansion index for each public chain was calculated from normalized within-repertoire ranks of inferred template counts. In a later analysis, generation probabilities were computed with a VDJ recombination model fitted to out-of-frame rearrangements, and the resulting probabilities were checked against IGoR. In a later analysis, TCR-TCR, TCR-HLA and TCR-CMV co-occurrence was scored with hypergeometric tests, and a repertoire-size bias correction was applied to TCR pairs. False discovery rates were estimated in a later analysis by permuting HLA or CMV assignments 20 times. A later analysis grouped co-occurring TCRs with DBSCAN, adding TCRdist sequence similarity when clustering within HLA-allele-positive subsets. Co-occurrence clustering excluded repertoires with fewer than 30,000 or more than 120,000 public chains, plus five with anomalous nucleotide sharing. TCRdb retrieved this table from immuneACCESS and kept in-frame rearrangements only. Not all clones are present; in checked studies, unresolved V genes account for under half, and no reason is known for the remainder. That table gives V, J and clone size, and the DNA gave D and trimming. Within this sample are around 150,000 clones, with 75% of them counted one time only. Approximately 3.1% of the sample comes from the top ten.

The cohort was made up of 650 to 700 healthy bone marrow donors. At the time of sampling, all cohort members were nominally healthy, though unrecorded immune exposures were likely present. The donor tested CMV seropositive, placing the donor among the 289 seropositive members of the cohort. Every donor gave a peripheral blood sample, and the peripheral blood mononuclear cells from that sample were used for TCR beta sequencing. Genomic DNA extraction from the blood cell samples was performed with the Qiagen DNeasy Blood Extraction Kit. Sequencing was performed on PBMCs. This TCR derives from a woman aged 45-65 years in good health and CMV-seropositive.

The CDR3 protein sequence reads: CASSLDILVGAIQYF. The DNA reads as follows: TGCGCCAGCAGCTTGGATATCCTAGTTGGAGCCATTCAGTACTTC. The chain was built from TRBV5-1 and TRBJ2-4; confidence is insufficient to name the D gene. The CDR3 starts with the cysteine, ends with the phenylalanine, and has 15 residues. Of the read, only the CDR3 DNA is kept; its 45 bases are in frame from base 1. V and J are truncated by 0 bases and 9 bases respectively, leaving an intervening sequence of 16 bases. CDR1 SGHRS and CDR2 YFSETQ are derived from the germline V gene.